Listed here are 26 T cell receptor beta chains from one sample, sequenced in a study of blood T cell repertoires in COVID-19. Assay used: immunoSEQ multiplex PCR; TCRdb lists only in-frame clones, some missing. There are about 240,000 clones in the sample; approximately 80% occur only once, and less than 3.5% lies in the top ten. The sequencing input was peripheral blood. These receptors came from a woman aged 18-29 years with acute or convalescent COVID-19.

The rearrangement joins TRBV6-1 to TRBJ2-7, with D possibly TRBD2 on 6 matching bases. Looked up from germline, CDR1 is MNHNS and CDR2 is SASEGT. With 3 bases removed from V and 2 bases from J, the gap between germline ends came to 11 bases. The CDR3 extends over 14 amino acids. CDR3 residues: CASSDRENPYEQYF. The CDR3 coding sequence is TGTGCCAGCAGTGATCGGGAGAACCCCTACGAGCAGTACTTC.

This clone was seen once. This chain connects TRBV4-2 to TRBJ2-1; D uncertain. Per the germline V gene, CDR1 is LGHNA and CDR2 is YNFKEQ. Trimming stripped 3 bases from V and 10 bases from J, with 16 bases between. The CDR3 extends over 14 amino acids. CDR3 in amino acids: CASSQTAIVVEQFF. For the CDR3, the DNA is TGTGCCAGCAGCCAGACTGCTATAGTGGTCGAGCAGTTCTTC.

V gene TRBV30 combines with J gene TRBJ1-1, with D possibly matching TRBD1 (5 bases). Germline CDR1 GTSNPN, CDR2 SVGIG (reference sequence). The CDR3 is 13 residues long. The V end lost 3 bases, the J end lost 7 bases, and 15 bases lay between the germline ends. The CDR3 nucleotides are TGTGCCTGGAGAACTAGGAGGGGCCTTGAAGCTTTCTTT. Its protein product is CAWRTRRGLEAFF.

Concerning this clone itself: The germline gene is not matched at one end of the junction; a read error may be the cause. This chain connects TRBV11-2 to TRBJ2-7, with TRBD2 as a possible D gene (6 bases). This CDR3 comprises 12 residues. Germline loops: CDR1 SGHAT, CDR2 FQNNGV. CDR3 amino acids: CASSLVGGFGFF. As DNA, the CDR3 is TGTGCCAGCAGCTTAGTCGGGGGTTTTGGGTTTTTC. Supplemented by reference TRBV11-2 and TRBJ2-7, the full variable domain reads EAGVAQSPRYKIIEKRQSVAFWCNPISGHATLYWYQQILGQGPKLLIQFQNNGVVDDSQLPKDRFSAERLKGVDSTLKIQPAKLEDSAVYLCASSLVGGFGFFGPGTRLTVT.

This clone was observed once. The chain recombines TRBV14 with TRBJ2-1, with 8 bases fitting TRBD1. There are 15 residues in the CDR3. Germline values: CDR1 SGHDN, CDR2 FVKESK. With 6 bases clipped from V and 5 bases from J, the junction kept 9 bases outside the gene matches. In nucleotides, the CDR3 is TGTGCCAGCAGTCAGGGGGCGCGTAGGGACAATGAGCAGTTCTTC. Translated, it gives CASSQGARRDNEQFF. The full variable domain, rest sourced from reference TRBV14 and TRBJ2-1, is EAGVTQFPSHSVIEKGQTVTLRCDPISGHDNLYWYRRVMGKEIKFLLHFVKESKQDESGMPNNRFLAERTGGTYSTLKVQPAELEDSGVYFCASSQGARRDNEQFFGPGTRLTVL.

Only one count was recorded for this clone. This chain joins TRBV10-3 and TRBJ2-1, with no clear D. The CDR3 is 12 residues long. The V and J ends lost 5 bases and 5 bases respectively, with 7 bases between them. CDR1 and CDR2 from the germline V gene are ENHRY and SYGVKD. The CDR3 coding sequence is TGTGCCATCAGTCCTAGTGACAATGAGCAGTTCTTC. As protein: CAISPSDNEQFF.

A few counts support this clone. CDR3 residues: CAISRGNDRGRVETQYF. As DNA, the CDR3 is TGTGCCATCAGTAGGGGGAATGACAGGGGACGGGTGGAGACCCAGTACTTC. The chain uses TRBV10-3 and TRBJ2-5; 8 nucleotides line up with TRBD1. Trimming took 5 bases from V and 5 from J; bases not matched to a gene: 16. Germline V gene lookup returns CDR1 ENHRY and CDR2 SYGVKD. The CDR3 runs to 17 residues.

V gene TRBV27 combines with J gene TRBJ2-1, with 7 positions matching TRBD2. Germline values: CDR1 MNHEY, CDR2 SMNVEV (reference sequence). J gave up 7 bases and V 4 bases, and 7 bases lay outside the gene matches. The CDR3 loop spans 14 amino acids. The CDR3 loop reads CASSSAGRWNEQFF. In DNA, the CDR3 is TGTGCCAGCAGTTCAGCCGGGAGGTGGAATGAGCAGTTCTTC.

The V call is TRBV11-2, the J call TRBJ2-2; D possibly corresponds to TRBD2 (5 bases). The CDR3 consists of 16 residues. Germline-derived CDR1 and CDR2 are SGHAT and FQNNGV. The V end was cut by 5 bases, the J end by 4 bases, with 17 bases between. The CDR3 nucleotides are TGTGCCAGCAGCCCCCGGGTAGCGCACCGCACCGGGGAGCTGTTTTTT. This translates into CASSPRVAHRTGELFF. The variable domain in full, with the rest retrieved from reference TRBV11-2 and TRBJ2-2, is EAGVAQSPRYKIIEKRQSVAFWCNPISGHATLYWYQQILGQGPKLLIQFQNNGVVDDSQLPKDRFSAERLKGVDSTLKIQPAKLEDSAVYLCASSPRVAHRTGELFFGEGSRLTVL.

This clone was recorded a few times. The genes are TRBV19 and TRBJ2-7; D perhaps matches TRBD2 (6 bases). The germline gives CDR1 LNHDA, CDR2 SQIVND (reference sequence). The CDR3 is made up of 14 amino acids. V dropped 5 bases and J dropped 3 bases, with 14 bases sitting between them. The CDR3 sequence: CASSSGRDLYEQYF. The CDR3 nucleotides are TGTGCCAGTAGTTCGGGGCGGGATCTCTACGAGCAGTACTTC.

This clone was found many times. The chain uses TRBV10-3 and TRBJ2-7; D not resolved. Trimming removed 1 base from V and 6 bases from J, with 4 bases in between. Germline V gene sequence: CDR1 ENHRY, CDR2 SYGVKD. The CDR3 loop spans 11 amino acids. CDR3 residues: CAISEFSEQYF. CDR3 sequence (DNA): TGTGCCATCAGTGAGTTCTCCGAGCAGTACTTC.

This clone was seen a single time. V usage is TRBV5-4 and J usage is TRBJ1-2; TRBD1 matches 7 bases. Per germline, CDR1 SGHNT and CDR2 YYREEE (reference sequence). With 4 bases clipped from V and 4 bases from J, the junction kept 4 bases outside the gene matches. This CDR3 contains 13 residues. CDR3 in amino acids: CASSTGTAYGYTF. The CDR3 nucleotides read TGTGCCAGCAGCACCGGGACAGCCTATGGCTACACCTTC. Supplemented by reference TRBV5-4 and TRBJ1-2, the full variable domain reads ETGVTQSPTHLIKTRGQQVTLRCSSQSGHNTVSWYQQALGQGPQFIFQYYREEENGRGNFPPRFSGLQFPNYSSELNVNALELDDSALYLCASSTGTAYGYTFGSGTRLTVV.

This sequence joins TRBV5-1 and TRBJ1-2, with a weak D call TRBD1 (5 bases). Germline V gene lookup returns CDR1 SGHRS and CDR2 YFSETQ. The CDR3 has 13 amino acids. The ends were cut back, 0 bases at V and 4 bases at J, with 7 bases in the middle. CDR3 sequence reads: CASSLDGGYGYTF. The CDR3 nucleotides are TGCGCCAGCAGCTTGGACGGGGGCTATGGCTACACCTTC.

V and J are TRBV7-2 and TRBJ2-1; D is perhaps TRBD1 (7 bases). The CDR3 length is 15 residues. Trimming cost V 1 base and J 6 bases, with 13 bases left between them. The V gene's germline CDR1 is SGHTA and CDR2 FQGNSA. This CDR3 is CASSLGSRGVNEQFF. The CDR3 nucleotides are TGTGCCAGCAGCTTAGGTAGCAGGGGGGTCAATGAGCAGTTCTTC.

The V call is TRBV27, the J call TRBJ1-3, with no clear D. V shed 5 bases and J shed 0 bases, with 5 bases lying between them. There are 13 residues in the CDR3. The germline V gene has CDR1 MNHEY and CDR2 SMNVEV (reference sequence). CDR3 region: CASSRLSGNTIYF. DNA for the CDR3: TGTGCCAGCAGTAGACTCTCTGGAAACACCATATATTTT.

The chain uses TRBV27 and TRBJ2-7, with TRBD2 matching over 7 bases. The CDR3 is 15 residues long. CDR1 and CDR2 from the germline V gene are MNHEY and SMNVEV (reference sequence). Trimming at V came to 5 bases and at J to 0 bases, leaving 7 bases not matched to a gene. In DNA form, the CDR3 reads TGTGCCAGCAGTAGAACTAGCGCGTCCTCCTACGAGCAGTACTTC. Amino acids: CASSRTSASSYEQYF.

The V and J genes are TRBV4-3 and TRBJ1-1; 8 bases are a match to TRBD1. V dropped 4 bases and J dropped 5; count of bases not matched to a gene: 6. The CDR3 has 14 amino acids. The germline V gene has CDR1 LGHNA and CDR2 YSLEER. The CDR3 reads CASSRSRGQTEAFF. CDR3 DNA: TGCGCCAGCAGCCGGAGCAGGGGGCAAACTGAAGCTTTCTTT.

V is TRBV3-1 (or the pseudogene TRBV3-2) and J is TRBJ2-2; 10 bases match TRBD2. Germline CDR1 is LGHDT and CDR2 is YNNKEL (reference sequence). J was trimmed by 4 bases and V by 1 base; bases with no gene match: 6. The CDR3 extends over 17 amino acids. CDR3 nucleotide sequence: TGTGCCAGCAGCCAAGTTCATCTAGCGGGGGTCACCGGGGAGCTGTTTTTT. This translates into CASSQVHLAGVTGELFF.

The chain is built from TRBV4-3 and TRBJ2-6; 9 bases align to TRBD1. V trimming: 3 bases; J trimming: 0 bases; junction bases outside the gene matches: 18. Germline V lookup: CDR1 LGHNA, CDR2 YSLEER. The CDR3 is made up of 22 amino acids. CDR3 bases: TGCGCCAGCAGCCATATGGCTCGGGACAGGGCGAATGGGAACTCTGGGGCCAACGTCCTGACTTTC. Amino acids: CASSHMARDRANGNSGANVLTF.

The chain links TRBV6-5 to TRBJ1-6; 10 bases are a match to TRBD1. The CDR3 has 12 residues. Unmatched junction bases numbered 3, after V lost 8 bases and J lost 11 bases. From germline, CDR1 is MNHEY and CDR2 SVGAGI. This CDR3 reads CASRTGGTPLHF. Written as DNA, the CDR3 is TGTGCCAGCCGGACAGGGGGTACACCCCTCCACTTT.

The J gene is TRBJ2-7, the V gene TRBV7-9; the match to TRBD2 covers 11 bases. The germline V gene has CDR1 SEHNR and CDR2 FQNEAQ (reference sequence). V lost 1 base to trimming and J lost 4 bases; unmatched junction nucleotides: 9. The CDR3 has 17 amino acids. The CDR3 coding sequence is TGTGCCAGCAGCTTAGGAGTAGGGACTAGCGGAGATTACGAGCAGTACTTC. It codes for CASSLGVGTSGDYEQYF.

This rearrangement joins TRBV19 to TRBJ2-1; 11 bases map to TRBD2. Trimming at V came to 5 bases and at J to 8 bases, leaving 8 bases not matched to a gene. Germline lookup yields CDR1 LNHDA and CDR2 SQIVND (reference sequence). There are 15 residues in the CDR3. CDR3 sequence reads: CASSALLAGGDEQFF. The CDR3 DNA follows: TGTGCCAGTAGTGCCCTCTTAGCGGGAGGGGATGAGCAGTTCTTC.

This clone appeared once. CDR3: CASSWGQGRFMNTEAFF. The CDR3 nucleotides are TGTGCCAGCAGCTGGGGACAGGGAAGGTTTATGAACACTGAAGCTTTCTTT. V gene TRBV7-8 combines with J gene TRBJ1-1, with 9 bases lining up with TRBD1. In germline, CDR1 is SGHVS, CDR2 FQNEAQ. There are 17 residues in the CDR3. V dropped 4 bases and J dropped 0; count of bases not matched to a gene: 9.

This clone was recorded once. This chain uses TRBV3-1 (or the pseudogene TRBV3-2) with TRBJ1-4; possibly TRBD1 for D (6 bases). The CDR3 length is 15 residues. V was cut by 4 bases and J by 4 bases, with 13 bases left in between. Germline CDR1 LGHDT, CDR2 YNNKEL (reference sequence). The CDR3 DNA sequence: TGTGCCAGCAGCCGAAAAGACAGGTTTAATGAAAAACTGTTTTTT. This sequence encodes CASSRKDRFNEKLFF.

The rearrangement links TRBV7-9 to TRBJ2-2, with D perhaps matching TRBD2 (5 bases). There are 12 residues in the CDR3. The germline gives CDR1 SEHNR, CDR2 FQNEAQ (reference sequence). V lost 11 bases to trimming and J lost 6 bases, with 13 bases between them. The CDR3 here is CAPGLRAGELFF. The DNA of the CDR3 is TGTGCCCCCGGCCTGAGGGCCGGGGAGCTGTTTTTT.

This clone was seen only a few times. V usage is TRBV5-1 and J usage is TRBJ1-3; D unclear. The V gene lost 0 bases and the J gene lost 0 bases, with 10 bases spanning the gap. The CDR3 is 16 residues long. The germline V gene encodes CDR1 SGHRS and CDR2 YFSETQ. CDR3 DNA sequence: TGCGCCAGCAGCTTGGGGTCGAAGAGCTCTGGAAACACCATATATTTT. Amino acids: CASSLGSKSSGNTIYF.